The clone carrying this T cell receptor (beta chain) was seen ten or more times. Its antigen is unknown. Deletions cut 6 bases from V and 8 bases from J, with 19 bases between. The germline V gene encodes CDR1 ENHRY and CDR2 SYGVKD. The CDR3 is made up of 15 amino acids. The record originates from a study of T cell repertoires in cytomegalovirus infection. Study-wide context: Public signatures in TCR beta pointed to CMV infection and matching HLA type. Findings and limits, study-wide: Cumulative public TCR beta family frequency identified carriers of CMV plus the relevant HLA. HLA-C-restricted CMV clonotypes gave the most frequent clonotype in two of eight donors.

MiXCR was run by TCRdb on the reads, yielding one entry per CDR3 protein. This table has 450,000 to 600,000 distinct CDR3 sequences, approximately 10% appearing once. J is TRBJ2-2 and V is TRBV10-3, with a tentative D call TRBD1 (7 bases). The source is a human donor in good health (CMV status not recorded). Some clones in this sample may be carry-over from other donors' samples. The sample comprised PBMCs. CDR3 sequence: CAIRASTGEAGELFF. The CDR3 nucleotides read TGTGCCATCAGGGCCTCCACAGGGGAGGCGGGGGAGCTGTTTTTT.